The 14 T cell receptor beta chains listed next were all sequenced from one sample in a study of shared clonotypes between healthy human individuals. Sequencing used immunoSEQ multiplex PCR; TCRdb keeps in-frame clones, though not all of them. The sample has approximately 980,000 clones, over 60% seen once; the top ten hold about 1.5%. Sequences were obtained from memory CD4+ T cells sorted from blood. The subset: CD45RA-negative fraction. Receptor source: a man younger than 30 in good health.

The V gene is TRBV10-3, the J gene TRBJ1-5; D not resolved. The ends were cut back, 5 bases at V and 2 bases at J, with 7 bases in the middle. Looked up from germline, CDR1 is ENHRY and CDR2 is SYGVKD. The CDR3 has 13 residues. CDR3 sequence: CAISSWGNQPQHF. CDR3 sequence (DNA): TGTGCCATCAGTTCCTGGGGCAATCAGCCCCAGCATTTT.

The rearrangement joins TRBV5-6 to TRBJ2-5, with D maybe TRBD2 (5 bases). From germline, CDR1 is SGHDT and CDR2 YYEEEE. V lost 4 bases and J 2 bases, leaving 9 bases between the germline ends. This CDR3 comprises 13 residues. CDR3 sequence: CASSGLAQETQYF. CDR3 coding DNA: TGTGCCAGCAGCGGACTGGCTCAAGAGACCCAGTACTTC.

V gene TRBV7-8 combines with J gene TRBJ2-1, with 10 positions matching TRBD2. The germline V gene encodes CDR1 SGHVS and CDR2 FQNEAQ. V lost 0 bases, J lost 8 bases, and 7 bases stayed unmatched. The CDR3 consists of 16 residues. As DNA, the CDR3 is TGTGCCAGCAGCTTAGCGGGACTAGCGCCCATCCATGAGCAGTTCTTC. It translates to CASSLAGLAPIHEQFF.

This clone appeared a few times. CDR3 sequence reads: CASSYSGLAGSYEQYF. CDR3 in DNA: TGTGCCAGCAGTTACTCGGGACTAGCGGGCTCCTACGAGCAGTACTTC. V usage is TRBV6-6 and J usage is TRBJ2-7; TRBD2 aligns across 12 bases. Germline V gene data show CDR1 as MNHNY and CDR2 as SVGAGI (reference sequence). Unmatched junction bases numbered 0, after V lost 0 bases and J lost 0 bases. The CDR3 has 16 amino acids.

This clone was found once. Different DNA sequences within this sample yield the same CDR3. The gene calls are TRBV5-4 and TRBJ2-5; TRBD1 agrees at 9 bases. There are 14 residues in the CDR3. V gave up 4 bases and J gave up 1 base; unmatched junction bases: 2. Germline loops: CDR1 SGHNT, CDR2 YYREEE (reference sequence). The CDR3 reads CASSQDRGQETQYF. The CDR3 coding sequence is TGTGCCAGCAGCCAGGACAGGGGCCAAGAGACCCAGTACTTC.

V usage is TRBV5-6 and J usage is TRBJ2-2; D is possibly TRBD1 (5 bases). Trimming removed 6 bases from V and 1 base from J, with 10 bases in between. This CDR3 is built from 14 residues. The germline gives CDR1 SGHDT, CDR2 YYEEEE. CDR3 loop: CASNRQLNTGELFF. DNA for the CDR3: TGTGCCAGCAACCGACAGCTGAACACCGGGGAGCTGTTTTTT.

The chain has TRBV18 and TRBJ2-5; D gene unclear. Per the germline V gene, CDR1 is KGHSH and CDR2 is LQKENI. The V end lost 1 base, the J end lost 2 bases, and 11 bases lay between the germline ends. The CDR3 is 15 amino acids. DNA for the CDR3: TGTGCCAGCTCACCACACCACAGCCTACAAGAGACCCAGTACTTC. Its protein product is CASSPHHSLQETQYF.

This rearrangement joins TRBV5-6 to TRBJ2-1, with D possibly TRBD2 on 6 matching bases. The V gene's germline CDR1 is SGHDT and CDR2 YYEEEE. Trimming cost V 0 bases and J 1 base, with 8 bases left between them. The CDR3 sequence is 15 residues long. Here the CDR3 reads CASSLGTKSYNEQFF. The CDR3 bases are TGTGCCAGCAGCTTGGGGACTAAGTCCTACAATGAGCAGTTCTTC.

This clone has just a few counts. J is TRBJ1-1 and V is TRBV6-1; D might be TRBD1 (6 bases). CDR1 is MNHNS and CDR2 is SASEGT in the germline V gene. V was pared by 4 bases and J by 11 bases, with 20 bases between. This CDR3 is built from 14 residues. The CDR3 loop is CASSGREGGKDAFF. The CDR3 DNA sequence: TGTGCCAGCAGTGGCCGAGAGGGGGGAAAGGATGCTTTCTTT.

As regards this clone: This same CDR3 is encoded by further DNA sequences in the sample. The chain combines TRBV5-6 with TRBJ2-5; tentatively, D is TRBD2 (6 bases). Germline loops: CDR1 SGHDT, CDR2 YYEEEE. V lost 2 bases and J lost 3, with 11 bases in between. The CDR3 is 14 residues long. The CDR3 loop reads CASSFSGLKETQYF. The CDR3 region has the DNA TGTGCCAGCAGCTTTTCGGGACTTAAAGAGACCCAGTACTTC.

This clone was detected only a few times. The chain carries TRBV6-4 and TRBJ2-2, with D unclear. Germline V gene data show CDR1 as MRHNA and CDR2 as SNTAGT. The V end lost 5 bases, the J end lost 1 base, and 5 bases lay between the germline ends. The length of the CDR3 is 13 residues. This chain's CDR3 is CASSSQNTGELFF. The DNA for the CDR3 is TGTGCCAGCAGTAGCCAGAACACCGGGGAGCTGTTTTTT.

The J gene is TRBJ2-5, the V gene TRBV5-1; D uncertain. The ends were cut back, 7 bases at V and 2 bases at J, with 12 bases in the middle. CDR3 length: 13 residues. Per the germline V gene, CDR1 is SGHRS and CDR2 is YFSETQ. The CDR3, as DNA: TGCGCCAGCGGCAGGTTGCCGCAAGAGACCCAGTACTTC. Translating gives CASGRLPQETQYF.

The V and J genes are TRBV11-2 and TRBJ2-4, with 7 bases fitting TRBD1. CDR1 is SGHAT, CDR2 FQNNGV, per germline. With 5 bases clipped from V and 6 bases from J, the junction kept 7 bases outside the gene matches. This CDR3 has 14 residues. The chain's CDR3 is CASSAGTVRNIQYF. The CDR3 DNA reads TGTGCCAGCAGCGCCGGGACAGTTAGAAACATTCAGTACTTC.

The chain employs TRBV5-4 and TRBJ1-3; D unclear. The CDR3 contains 15 residues. Trimming cost V 0 bases and J 1 base, with 8 bases left between them. Germline V lookup: CDR1 SGHNT, CDR2 YYREEE (reference sequence). DNA for the CDR3: TGTGCCAGCAGCTTGGTTGGTTCGTCTGGAAACACCATATATTTT. Protein product: CASSLVGSSGNTIYF.